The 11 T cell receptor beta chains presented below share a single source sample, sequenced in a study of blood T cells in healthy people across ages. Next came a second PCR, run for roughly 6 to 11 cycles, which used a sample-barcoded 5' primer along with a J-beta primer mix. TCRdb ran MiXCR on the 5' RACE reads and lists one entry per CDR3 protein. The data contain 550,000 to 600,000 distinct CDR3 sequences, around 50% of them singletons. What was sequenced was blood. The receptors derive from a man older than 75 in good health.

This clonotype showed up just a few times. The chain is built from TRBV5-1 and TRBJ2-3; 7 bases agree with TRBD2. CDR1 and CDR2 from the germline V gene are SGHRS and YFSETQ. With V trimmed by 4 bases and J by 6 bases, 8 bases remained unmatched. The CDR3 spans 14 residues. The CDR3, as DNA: TGCGCCAGCAGCGTGACTAGCAGTGGGGATACGCAGTATTTT. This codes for CASSVTSSGDTQYF. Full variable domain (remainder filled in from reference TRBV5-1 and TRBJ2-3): KAGVTQTPRYLIKTRGQQVTLSCSPISGHRSVSWYQQTPGQGLQFLFEYFSETQRNKGNFPGRFSGRQFSNSRSEMNVSTLELGDSALYLCASSVTSSGDTQYFGPGTRLTVL.

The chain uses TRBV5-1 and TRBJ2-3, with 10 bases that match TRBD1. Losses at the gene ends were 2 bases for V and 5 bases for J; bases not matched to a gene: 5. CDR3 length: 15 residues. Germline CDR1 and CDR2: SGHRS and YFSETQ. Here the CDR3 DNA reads TGCGCCAGCAGCTTTGGACAGGGGGGCCTAGATACGCAGTATTTT. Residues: CASSFGQGGLDTQYF.

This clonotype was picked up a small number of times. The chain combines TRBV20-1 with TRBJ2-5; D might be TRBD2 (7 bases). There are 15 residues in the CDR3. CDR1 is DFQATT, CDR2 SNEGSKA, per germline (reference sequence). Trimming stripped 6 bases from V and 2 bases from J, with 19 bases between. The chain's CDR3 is CSARGGRGSQETQYF. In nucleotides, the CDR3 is TGCAGTGCGCGTGGGGGGAGGGGGTCACAAGAGACCCAGTACTTC.

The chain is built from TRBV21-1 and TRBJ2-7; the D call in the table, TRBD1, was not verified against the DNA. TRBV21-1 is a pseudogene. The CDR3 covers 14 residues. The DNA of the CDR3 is TGTGCCAGCGAGCGGGACGGTTTGACCTACGAGCAGTACTTC. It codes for CASERDGLTYEQYF.

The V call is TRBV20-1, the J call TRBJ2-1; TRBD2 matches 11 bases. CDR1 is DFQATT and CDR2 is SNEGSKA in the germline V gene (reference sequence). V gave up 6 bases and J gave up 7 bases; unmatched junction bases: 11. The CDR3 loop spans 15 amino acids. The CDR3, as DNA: TGCAGTGCCCAAGCCGGGACTAGCGGATCTAATGAGCAGTTCTTC. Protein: CSAQAGTSGSNEQFF.

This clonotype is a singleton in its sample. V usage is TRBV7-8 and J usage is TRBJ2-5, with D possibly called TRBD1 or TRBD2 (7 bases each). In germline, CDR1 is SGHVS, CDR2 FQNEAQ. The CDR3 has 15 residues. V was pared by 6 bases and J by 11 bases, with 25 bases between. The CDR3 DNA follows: TGTGCCAGCAGAATCAGGGGGGGTACCTACAATGAGCAGTACTTC. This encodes CASRIRGGTYNEQYF.

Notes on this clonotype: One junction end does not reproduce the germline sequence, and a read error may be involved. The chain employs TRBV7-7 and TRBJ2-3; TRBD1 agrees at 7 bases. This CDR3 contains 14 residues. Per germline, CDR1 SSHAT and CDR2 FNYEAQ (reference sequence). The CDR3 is CASSLRQGPDTQYF. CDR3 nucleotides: TGTGCTAGCAGCTTACGACAGGGACCAGATACGCAGTATTTT.

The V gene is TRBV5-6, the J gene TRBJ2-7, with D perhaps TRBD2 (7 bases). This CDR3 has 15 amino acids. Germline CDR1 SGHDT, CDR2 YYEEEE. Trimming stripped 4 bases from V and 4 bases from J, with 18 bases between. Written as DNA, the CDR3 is TGTGCCAGCAGCGAGGGGGGGAATTCGCGGTACGAGCAGTACTTC. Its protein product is CASSEGGNSRYEQYF.

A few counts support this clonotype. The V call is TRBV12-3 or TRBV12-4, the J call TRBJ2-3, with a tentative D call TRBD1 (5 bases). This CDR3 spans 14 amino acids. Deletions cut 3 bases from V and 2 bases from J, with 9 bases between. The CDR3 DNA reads TGTGCCAGCAGTTTTGACAGCTCCACAGATACGCAGTATTTT. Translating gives CASSFDSSTDTQYF.

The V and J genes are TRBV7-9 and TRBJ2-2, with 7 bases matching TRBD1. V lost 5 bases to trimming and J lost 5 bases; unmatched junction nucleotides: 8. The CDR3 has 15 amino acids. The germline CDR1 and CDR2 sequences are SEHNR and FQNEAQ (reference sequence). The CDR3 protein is CASSPRQGLTGELFF. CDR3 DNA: TGTGCCAGCAGCCCGAGACAGGGCCTAACCGGGGAGCTGTTTTTT.

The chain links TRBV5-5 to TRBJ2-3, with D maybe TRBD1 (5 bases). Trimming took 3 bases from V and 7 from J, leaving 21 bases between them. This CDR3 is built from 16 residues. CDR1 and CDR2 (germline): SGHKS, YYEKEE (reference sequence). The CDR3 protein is CASSYGQGTPRNTQYF. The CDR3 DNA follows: TGTGCCAGCAGCTACGGCCAGGGTACACCGAGGAATACGCAGTATTTT.